The sequence of this T cell receptor beta chain was determined in a study of OX40 agonist ivuxolimab in advanced cancers. Study overall: Ivuxolimab, an agonistic anti-OX40 (CD134) antibody, was given to patients. One hepatocellular carcinoma and a couple of cutaneous melanoma patients partially responded. Study-wide points: Relative to CD4+ cells, CD8+ T cells on average had more expanded clones. Those patients achieving a partial response at 0.1-3.0 mg/kg showed among the lowest clonal expansion.

Assay: immunoSEQ multiplex PCR; the TCRdb copy retains only in-frame clones and omits some. Of 90,000 to 95,000 clones in the sample, approximately 87% were seen once. Comment on this clone: What it recognizes is unknown.

This CDR3 is built from 15 residues. With V trimmed by 7 bases and J by 3 bases, 8 bases remained unmatched. Germline assignment: CDR1 MNHNS and CDR2 SASEGT. The origin of this receptor is an adult with an advanced solid tumor such as melanoma, head and neck, liver or kidney cancer. This specimen was CD4+ or CD8+ T cells sorted from blood, taken in a trial of the OX40 agonist ivuxolimab. This chain connects TRBV6-1 to TRBJ2-2, with TRBD1 matching 7 bases. CDR3 DNA: TGTGCCAGCAATCGACAGGGAATGGACACCGGGGAGCTGTTTTTT. Protein sequence: CASNRQGMDTGELFF.